This T cell receptor beta chain was documented in a study of blood T cell repertoires in COVID-19. The overall study: Samples of COVID-19 (acute and convalescent) were obtained from the United States, Italy and Spain. Nucleic acid was either cDNA or gDNA, and it came from T cells, B-cell-depleted T cells, or PBMCs.

Under the authors' procedure: Amplification of reference gene primers was used by the study to estimate nucleated cell counts. The protocol was immunoSEQ multiplex PCR, while the TCRdb copy is restricted to in-frame clones and leaves out a portion. Clone size and the V and J calls come from that table; the DNA yielded D and trimming. The sample includes roughly 430,000 clones, roughly 87% of them seen just once. Germline-derived CDR1 and CDR2 are GTSNPN and SVGIG (reference sequence). The CDR3 runs 12 residues. V shed 5 bases and J shed 1 base, with 8 bases lying between them. Comment on this clone: This sample also contains other DNA sequences that code for the same CDR3.

This study enrolled people aged roughly 18 to 100 from under 25 US geographic areas. The gene calls are TRBV30 and TRBJ1-1, with no clear D. The sequence derives from a middle-aged woman with acute COVID-19. The sample comprised PBMCs or T cells enriched from blood (not recorded which). DNA of the CDR3: TGTGCCTGGGGAGGCAGGAACACTGAAGCTTTCTTT. This encodes CAWGGRNTEAFF.